These 10 T cell receptor beta chains share one sample of origin, sequenced in a study of blood T cell repertoires in COVID-19. Here immunoSEQ multiplex PCR was the method, and the copy in TCRdb shows in-frame clones only, minus some. The repertoire has under 250,000 clones, around four fifths of them found once; the top ten carry about 4.8%. Sequencing input: peripheral blood. The origin of the receptors is a woman in her 70s with acute or convalescent COVID-19.

The gene calls are TRBV9 and TRBJ2-3; D may be TRBD1 (6 bases). Germline V lookup: CDR1 SGDLS, CDR2 YYNGEE. The CDR3 is 14 amino acids. Trimming pared 3 bases from V and 2 bases from J, leaving 10 bases between. CDR3 sequence reads: CASSGQVVTDTQYF. CDR3 bases: TGTGCCAGCAGCGGACAGGTTGTCACAGATACGCAGTATTTT.

The chain carries TRBV6-1 and TRBJ2-7; D remains ambiguous. This CDR3 has 14 residues. Trimming left V 2 bases short and J 5 bases short, with 13 bases between. The germline gives CDR1 MNHNS, CDR2 SASEGT. CDR3 nucleotides: TGTGCCAGCAGTGAATCCAGTGTGTTCCACGAGCAGTACTTC. It encodes CASSESSVFHEQYF.

This clone was seen only once. The chain links TRBV28 to TRBJ1-2; TRBD1 matches at 8 bases. This CDR3 has 14 amino acids. Trimming removed 6 bases from V and 4 bases from J; junction bases left unmatched: 7. The germline CDR1 and CDR2 sequences are MDHEN and SYDVKM. The DNA of the CDR3 is TGTGCCAGCAGAGGCAGGGGGCAGGGCTATGGCTACACCTTC. Protein product: CASRGRGQGYGYTF.

The chain is built from TRBV11-3 and TRBJ2-2, with 9 bases lining up with TRBD2. The length of the CDR3 is 14 residues. The J segment lost 4 bases and the V segment lost 5 bases, leaving 2 bases of the junction unmatched. Germline V gives CDR1 SGHNT, CDR2 YENEEA. The CDR3 DNA is TGTGCCAGCAGCCGCGGGGGGGCCACCGGGGAGCTGTTTTTT. This sequence encodes CASSRGGATGELFF.

The V gene is TRBV10-3, the J gene TRBJ2-6, with D perhaps matching TRBD1 (6 bases). V was cut by 6 bases and J by 0 bases, with 15 bases left in between. The CDR3 sequence is 17 residues long. Looked up from germline, CDR1 is ENHRY and CDR2 is SYGVKD. As DNA, the CDR3 is TGTGCCATCAGCCAGACAGGTACTACCTCTGGGGCCAACGTCCTGACTTTC. Its translation: CAISQTGTTSGANVLTF.

The rearrangement uses TRBV7-2 and TRBJ1-5; tentatively, D is TRBD1 (5 bases). V lost 4 bases and J 9 bases, leaving 19 bases between the germline ends. This CDR3 region has 15 residues. Germline V gene data show CDR1 as SGHTA and CDR2 as FQGNSA. As DNA, the CDR3 is TGTGCCAGCAGCTCGGGGGGGACCCAAGGGCGGCCCCAGCATTTT. The encoded protein is CASSSGGTQGRPQHF.

The gene calls are TRBV28 and TRBJ2-1; 10 bases are shared with TRBD1. CDR3 length: 15 amino acids. J was trimmed by 7 bases and V by 5 bases; bases with no gene match: 8. CDR1 and CDR2 from the germline V gene are MDHEN and SYDVKM. CDR3 coding DNA: TGTGCCAGCAGTCGCCCCGGGACAGGGGTAAATGAGCAGTTCTTC. Protein: CASSRPGTGVNEQFF. Full variable domain (rest looked up from reference TRBV28 and TRBJ2-1): DVKVTQSSRYLVKRTGEKVFLECVQDMDHENMFWYRQDPGLGLRLIYFSYDVKMKEKGDIPEGYSVSREKKERFSLILESASTNQTSMYLCASSRPGTGVNEQFFGPGTRLTVL.

This chain connects TRBV11-2 to TRBJ1-2; D perhaps matches TRBD1 (6 bases). The V gene's germline CDR1 is SGHAT and CDR2 FQNNGV. Trimming removed 1 base from V and 3 bases from J, with 15 bases in between. The CDR3 is made up of 16 amino acids. The CDR3 DNA reads as TGTGCCAGCAGCTTAGGCCAATTACAGGGTCACTATGGCTACACCTTC. This encodes CASSLGQLQGHYGYTF.

The genes are TRBV5-1 and TRBJ2-1; 8 bases agree with TRBD2. This CDR3 region has 13 residues. V lost 4 bases to trimming and J lost 6 bases; unmatched junction nucleotides: 3. Germline V gene lookup returns CDR1 SGHRS and CDR2 YFSETQ. The CDR3 region has the DNA TGCGCCAGCAGCCCCGGGACTAGCAATGAGCAGTTCTTC. The encoded protein is CASSPGTSNEQFF.

This rearrangement joins TRBV19 to TRBJ1-2; the D is unclear. Germline CDR1 and CDR2: LNHDA and SQIVND (reference sequence). The V end was cut by 11 bases, the J end by 3 bases, with 4 bases between. The CDR3 is made up of 9 amino acids. CDR3 in amino acids: CASDYGYTF. DNA for the CDR3: TGTGCCTCTGACTATGGCTACACCTTC.